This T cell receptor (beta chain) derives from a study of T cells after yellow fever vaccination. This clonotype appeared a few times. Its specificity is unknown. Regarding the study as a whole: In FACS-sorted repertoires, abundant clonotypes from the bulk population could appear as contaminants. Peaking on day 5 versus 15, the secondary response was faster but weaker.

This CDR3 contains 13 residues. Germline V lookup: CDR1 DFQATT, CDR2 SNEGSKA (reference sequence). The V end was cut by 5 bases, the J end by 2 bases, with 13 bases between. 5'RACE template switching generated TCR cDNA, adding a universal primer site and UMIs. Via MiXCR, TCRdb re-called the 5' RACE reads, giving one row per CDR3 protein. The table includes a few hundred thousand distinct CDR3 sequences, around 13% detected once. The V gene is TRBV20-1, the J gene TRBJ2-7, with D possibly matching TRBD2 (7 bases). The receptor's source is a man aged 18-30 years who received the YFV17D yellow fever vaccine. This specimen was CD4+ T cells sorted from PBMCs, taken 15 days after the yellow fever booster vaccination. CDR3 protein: CSAGRGGPYEQYF. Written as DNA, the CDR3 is TGCAGTGCTGGGAGGGGGGGCCCCTACGAGCAGTACTTC.